A single sample is the source of the 22 T cell receptor beta chains below, sequenced in a study of regulatory T cells in long-lasting Graves disease. Time point here: persistent/refractory GD, antithyroid drugs over 5 years with positive TRAb. With RNA extracted from PBMCs as input, the TCR library was made. Library construction for TCR beta used iRepertoire HTBI primers and Arm-PCR of CDR3 regions. Using its own MiXCR run on the multiplex PCR reads, TCRdb lists one record per CDR3 protein. The sample consists of roughly 450,000 distinct CDR3 sequences, around a quarter of them appearing once. The sample was peripheral blood mononuclear cells (PBMCs), taken when the disease was refractory, from a patient treated with antithyroid drugs. The receptors derive from a female donor with Graves disease.

Ten or more counts support this clonotype. The chain couples TRBV29-1 to TRBJ2-4, with 7 bases lining up with TRBD1. V shed 3 bases, J shed 0 bases, and the junction held 8 bases outside the gene matches. This CDR3 has 16 amino acids. Germline loops: CDR1 SQVTM, CDR2 ANQGSEA. This CDR3 is CSVEGIRDRAKNIQYF. In DNA form, the CDR3 reads TGCAGCGTTGAGGGGATACGGGACAGAGCCAAAAACATTCAGTACTTC.

This clonotype was seen a few times. This chain joins TRBV20-1 and TRBJ2-7; 11 nucleotides agree with TRBD2. CDR1 is DFQATT and CDR2 is SNEGSKA in the germline V gene (reference sequence). V lost 6 bases and J lost 0; bases outside the gene matches: 7. The CDR3 is made up of 15 amino acids. This chain's CDR3 is CSASSLAGVSYEQYF. Here the CDR3 DNA reads TGCAGTGCGTCCTCACTAGCGGGAGTCTCCTACGAGCAGTACTTC.

The J gene is TRBJ1-1, the V gene TRBV6-2 or TRBV6-3; D is undetermined. CDR1 and CDR2 from the germline V gene are MNHEY and SVGEGT. The CDR3 covers 18 residues. V was clipped by 0 bases and J by 8 bases, with 25 bases between them. CDR3 in amino acids: CASSYSRAGPRSSGEAFF. The CDR3 bases are TGTGCCAGCAGTTACTCGAGAGCAGGTCCGAGGAGCTCGGGGGAAGCTTTCTTT.

This clonotype was picked up a small number of times. The V gene is TRBV6-2 or TRBV6-3, the J gene TRBJ1-5; 10 nucleotides agree with TRBD1. The germline V gene encodes CDR1 MNHEY and CDR2 SVGEGT. Trimming at V came to 5 bases and at J to 5 bases, leaving 6 bases not matched to a gene. The CDR3 has 15 amino acids. This chain's CDR3 is CASSADRGLYQPQHF. The CDR3 DNA follows: TGTGCCAGCAGTGCGGACAGGGGGTTATATCAGCCCCAGCATTTT.

This clonotype was detected ten times or more. The genes are TRBV28 and TRBJ1-6; D is unresolved. Trimming took 8 bases from V and 9 from J, leaving 14 bases between them. The CDR3 contains 13 residues. Germline V gene lookup returns CDR1 MDHEN and CDR2 SYDVKM. DNA for the CDR3: TGTGCCAGCTTTCGACCGGCCGGTTCACCCCTCCACTTT. It codes for CASFRPAGSPLHF.

This clonotype was seen more than once but under ten times. The chain is built from TRBV5-8 and TRBJ2-2; possible D gene TRBD1, 5 bases. The length of the CDR3 is 15 residues. V was trimmed by 3 bases and J by 7 bases, leaving 16 bases between them. Germline V gene data show CDR1 as SGHTS and CDR2 as YDEGEE. CDR3 protein: CASSSPSGKGGELFF. In DNA form, the CDR3 reads TGTGCCAGCAGCTCCCCTTCAGGGAAGGGCGGGGAGCTGTTTTTT. Together with reference TRBV5-8 and TRBJ2-2, the CDR3 gives the full variable domain: EAGVTQSPTHLIKTRGQQATLRCSPISGHTSVYWYQQALGLGLQFLLWYDEGEERNRGNFPPRFSGRQFPNYSSELNVNALELEDSALYLCASSSPSGKGGELFFGEGSRLTVL.

This chain joins TRBV11-2 and TRBJ2-1; TRBD2 agrees at 13 bases. The germline V gene has CDR1 SGHAT and CDR2 FQNNGV. V shed 4 bases, J shed 7 bases, and the junction held 4 bases outside the gene matches. The CDR3 sequence is 15 residues long. The DNA for the CDR3 is TGTGCCAGCAGCTGGACTAGCGGGAGTGGAAATGAGCAGTTCTTC. Its protein product is CASSWTSGSGNEQFF.

The rearrangement joins TRBV5-1 to TRBJ1-1, with 7 bases lining up with TRBD1. The ends lost 3 bases at V and 4 bases at J; junction bases unmatched: 6. CDR1 and CDR2 (germline): SGHRS, YFSETQ. This CDR3 spans 14 amino acids. The CDR3 is CASSWDSEFTEAFF. CDR3 sequence (DNA): TGCGCCAGCAGCTGGGACAGTGAGTTCACTGAAGCTTTCTTT.

This clonotype showed up many times. This chain connects TRBV11-2 to TRBJ1-1; maybe TRBD1 (6 bases). CDR1 and CDR2 (germline): SGHAT, FQNNGV. The CDR3 loop spans 13 amino acids. V lost 7 bases to trimming and J lost 7 bases, with 16 bases between them. CDR3 residues: CASTQIATGEAFF. CDR3 in DNA: TGTGCCAGCACACAGATTGCGACAGGTGAAGCTTTCTTT.

There are many counts of this clonotype. The V gene is TRBV12-5, the J gene TRBJ2-5, with TRBD1 identical over 9 bases. This CDR3 comprises 14 residues. Trimming cost V 5 bases and J 5 bases; bases outside gene matches: 6. Looked up from germline, CDR1 is LGHNT and CDR2 is FRNRAP. The CDR3 sequence: CASGMGQGVETQYF. For the CDR3, the DNA is TGTGCTAGTGGTATGGGACAGGGCGTGGAGACCCAGTACTTC.

The chain has TRBV29-1 and TRBJ2-7; 12 positions match TRBD1. The CDR3 is 15 residues long. With 5 bases clipped from V and 5 bases from J, the junction kept 10 bases outside the gene matches. Germline V gene lookup returns CDR1 SQVTM and CDR2 ANQGSEA. In DNA form, the CDR3 reads TGCAGCGTTTATCTTGCTGGGACAGGGGGCAACGAGCAGTACTTC. This sequence encodes CSVYLAGTGGNEQYF.

This clonotype was counted between two and nine times. V and J are TRBV6-5 and TRBJ2-2, with 14 bases lining up with TRBD2. CDR1 MNHEY and CDR2 SVGAGI come from the germline V gene. The CDR3 is 19 amino acids. J lost 0 bases, V lost 0 bases, and 3 bases had no gene match. The CDR3 DNA follows: TGTGCCAGCAGTTACTCGAGACTAGCGGGAGGGACGAACACCGGGGAGCTGTTTTTT. Residues: CASSYSRLAGGTNTGELFF.

This chain's CDR3 is CASSPGRASNEQFF. The CDR3 DNA reads as TGTGCCAGCAGTCCCGGACGGGCATCGAATGAGCAGTTCTTC. This sequence joins TRBV11-3 and TRBJ2-1, with D uncertain. The germline CDR1 and CDR2 sequences are SGHNT and YENEEA. Trimming pared 6 bases from V and 7 bases from J, leaving 16 bases between. The CDR3 is 14 amino acids.

This clonotype was recorded only once. A much larger clone differs from this one at a single base, so this may be a read error. The J gene is TRBJ1-2, the V gene TRBV28; no clear D gene. The CDR3 consists of 13 residues. Germline CDR1 is MDHEN and CDR2 is SYDVKM. The CDR3 spells CASSYKTNYGNTF. CDR3 coding DNA: TGTGCCAGCAGTTATAAGACTAACTATGGCAACACCTTC.

The V and J genes are TRBV3-1 and TRBJ2-5; weak D call: TRBD2 (7 bases). Germline V gene data show CDR1 as LGHDT and CDR2 as YNNKEL (reference sequence). The V and J ends lost 4 bases and 2 bases respectively, with 17 bases between them. CDR3 length: 16 amino acids. The CDR3 spells CASSRRGGASQETQYF. The CDR3 DNA reads as TGTGCCAGCAGCCGCCGAGGGGGGGCTTCACAAGAGACCCAGTACTTC.

In this sample, this clonotype turned up many times. The V and J genes are TRBV27 and TRBJ1-5, with a possible D match to TRBD1 (6 bases). The CDR3 is 15 amino acids. V was pared by 5 bases and J by 2 bases, with 13 bases between. Germline values: CDR1 MNHEY, CDR2 SMNVEV (reference sequence). CDR3 sequence: CASSHWDTRNQPQHF. The DNA of the CDR3 is TGTGCCAGCAGTCACTGGGACACCCGCAATCAGCCCCAGCATTTT.

V gene TRBV24-1 combines with J gene TRBJ2-1; 13 bases are shared with TRBD2. V trimming: 2 bases; J trimming: 6 bases; junction bases outside the gene matches: 3. The length of the CDR3 is 16 residues. Germline values: CDR1 KGHDR, CDR2 SFDVKD. The CDR3 reads CATSDWTSGSANEQFF. CDR3 bases: TGTGCCACCAGTGATTGGACTAGCGGGAGTGCCAATGAGCAGTTCTTC.

This clonotype appeared a few times. V and J are TRBV28 and TRBJ2-7; weak D call: TRBD1 (6 bases). The CDR3 sequence is 12 residues long. V was shortened by 11 bases and J by 3 bases, with 14 bases between the two germline ends. CDR1 is MDHEN, CDR2 SYDVKM, per germline. The DNA for the CDR3 is TGTGCCGTGGGGGCCAGGGACTACGAGCAGTACTTC. Its translation is CAVGARDYEQYF.

In its sample, this clonotype was seen many times. CDR3 in DNA: TGTGCCAGCAGTTCTTGGACTAGCGGGACCTACGAGCAGTACTTC. The encoded protein is CASSSWTSGTYEQYF. The chain combines TRBV6-2 or TRBV6-3 with TRBJ2-7, with 12 bases matching TRBD2. J was trimmed by 2 bases and V by 4 bases; bases with no gene match: 3. This CDR3 comprises 15 residues. Germline assignment: CDR1 MNHEY and CDR2 SVGEGT.

The CDR3 is CASSNWGGTGAREQYF. CDR3 DNA sequence: TGTGCCAGCAGCAACTGGGGGGGGACAGGGGCCCGGGAGCAGTACTTC. The V and J genes are TRBV7-2 and TRBJ2-7; 10 nucleotides align to TRBD1. This CDR3 has 16 amino acids. The germline V gene has CDR1 SGHTA and CDR2 FQGNSA. Trimming removed 5 bases from V and 7 bases from J; junction bases left unmatched: 14.

The rearrangement links TRBV4-1 to TRBJ1-1; D may be TRBD1 (6 bases). Looked up from germline, CDR1 is MGHRA and CDR2 is YSYEKL. V was trimmed by 0 bases and J by 6 bases, leaving 14 bases between them. The CDR3 spans 15 residues. The CDR3 reads CASSQDITGTAEAFF. The CDR3 nucleotides are TGCGCCAGCAGCCAAGACATCACAGGGACGGCTGAAGCTTTCTTT.

This clonotype showed up just a few times. The chain has TRBV5-1 and TRBJ1-1, with D tentatively TRBD1 (5 bases). V lost 0 bases and J lost 6, with 9 bases in between. CDR1 and CDR2 (germline): SGHRS, YFSETQ. This CDR3 spans 13 amino acids. The CDR3 DNA reads TGCGCCAGCAGCTTGGGGGGGATCCCTGAAGCTTTCTTT. Its translation: CASSLGGIPEAFF.